This T cell receptor (beta chain) was captured in a study of OX40 agonist ivuxolimab in advanced cancers. Study context: Ivuxolimab, which is an agonistic anti-OX40 (CD134) antibody, was administered to the patients.

The CDR3 is 15 amino acids. Germline V gene lookup returns CDR1 SGHKS and CDR2 YYEKEE (reference sequence). V lost 4 bases, J lost 12 bases, and 22 bases lay in between. Produced via immunoSEQ multiplex PCR; TCRdb's table is partial and in-frame only. This repertoire shows about 22,000 clones, approximately 86% found once; its top ten account for about 23%. J is TRBJ1-4 and V is TRBV5-5; D ambiguous. This sequence originates from an adult with an advanced solid tumor such as melanoma, head and neck, liver or kidney cancer. The sequences come from CD4+ or CD8+ T cells sorted from blood, collected in a trial of the OX40 agonist ivuxolimab. Written as DNA, the CDR3 is TGTGCCAGCAGCCTCCTTCTTGGTCGCGGGGAAGAACTGTTTTTT. Its translation: CASSLLLGRGEELFF.